The rows below give T cell receptor beta chains drawn from one sample of a study of T cells in tuberculosis. Libraries were prepared by immunoSEQ multiplex PCR; TCRdb keeps only in-frame clonotypes and omits some of them. The repertoire has about 33,000 clones, around 90% of them found once; the top ten carry approximately 5.9%. Sample: PBMCs, taken at tuberculosis diagnosis. The receptor set was obtained from an adult with tuberculosis. Each CDR3 is given with its conserved first and last residue. D genes are given only for firm matches. Size tells how often a clone was seen (once, few, many) or the class of an expanded clone, and some rows leave it out.

cdr3_aa cdr3_nt v_call cdr3_length clone_size j_call d_call
CASSPVTAYSYGYTF TGTGCCAGCAGTCCGGTCACCGCTTACTCCTATGGCTACACCTTC TRBV11-2 15 - TRBJ1-2 -
CASSASGSFSYEQYF TGTGCCAGCAGCGCCTCGGGGTCCTTCTCCTACGAGCAGTACTTC TRBV9 15 once TRBJ2-7 -
CASSGDSGPAEQYF TGTGCCAGCAGCGGCGACAGCGGGCCGGCCGAGCAGTACTTC TRBV5-4 14 - TRBJ2-7 -
CAISASGFTDTQYF TGTGCCATCAGTGCCAGCGGGTTCACAGATACGCAGTATTTT TRBV10-3 14 - TRBJ2-3 -
CASSGGASGRTSSSYNEQFF TGTGCCAGCAGCGGGGGAGCTAGCGGGAGGACCTCTAGCTCCTACAATGAGCAGTTCTTC TRBV9 20 - TRBJ2-1 TRBD2
CASIFHSGVLTSSYNSPLHF TGCGCCAGCATCTTCCACTCAGGGGTTCTCACGAGCTCCTATAATTCACCCCTCCACTTT TRBV10-1 20 - TRBJ1-6 -
CAWDPGGPQTGELFF TGTGCCTGGGACCCCGGGGGGCCCCAGACCGGGGAGCTGTTTTTT TRBV30 15 - TRBJ2-2 -
CASSEGLADSPLHF TGTGCCAGCAGTGAAGGTCTTGCGGATTCACCCCTCCACTTT TRBV2 14 - TRBJ1-6 -
CASCLRSNTGELFF TGTGCCAGCTGTCTGAGGTCGAACACCGGGGAGCTGTTTTTT TRBV6-5 14 - TRBJ2-2 -
CASRQTGRYTEAFF TGTGCCAGCAGACAGACAGGGCGGTATACTGAAGCTTTCTTT TRBV25-1 14 - TRBJ1-1 TRBD1
CASSGTSGYEQFF TGTGCCAGCTCCGGGACTAGCGGTTATGAGCAGTTCTTC TRBV19 13 - TRBJ2-1 TRBD2
CAWSVPTGGYQPQHF TGTGCCTGGAGTGTACCGACAGGGGGCTATCAGCCCCAGCATTTT TRBV30 15 - TRBJ1-5 TRBD1
CARSPGASGRGYTGELFF TGTGCCAGAAGCCCCGGGGCTAGCGGGAGGGGTTACACCGGGGAGCTGTTTTTT TRBV5-3 18 once TRBJ2-2 TRBD2
CASSLRTGLYYGYTF TGTGCCAGCAGCTTGAGGACAGGACTTTACTATGGCTACACCTTC TRBV5-6 15 - TRBJ1-2 TRBD1
CASSPRGYEQYF TGTGCCAGCAGCCCACGAGGCTACGAGCAGTACTTC TRBV9 12 - TRBJ2-7 -
CASSQGGADTQYF TGTGCCAGCAGCCAGGGGGGCGCAGATACGCAGTATTTT TRBV7-3 13 - TRBJ2-3 -
CAWNSEYGYTF TGTGCCTGGAATTCTGAGTATGGCTACACCTTC TRBV30 11 - TRBJ1-2 -
CAISPDRGGEKLFF TGTGCCATCAGCCCGGACAGGGGCGGTGAAAAACTGTTTTTT TRBV10-3 14 - TRBJ1-4 TRBD1
CASSDSPSDTQYF TGTGCCAGCAGCGACTCCCCGTCGGATACGCAGTATTTT TRBV11-3 13 - TRBJ2-3 -
CASSLEAGGAETQYF TGTGCCAGCAGCTTGGAGGCAGGGGGTGCTGAGACCCAGTACTTC TRBV5-4 15 - TRBJ2-5 TRBD1
CTSAYRDRGSYSNQPQHF TGCACCAGCGCCTACCGGGACAGGGGGTCTTATAGCAATCAGCCCCAGCATTTT TRBV1 18 - TRBJ1-5 -
CASSPLYREGGYEQYF TGCGCCAGCAGCCCGCTTTATCGGGAGGGCGGCTACGAGCAGTACTTC TRBV5-1 16 - TRBJ2-7 TRBD2
CASSLLPGQYGYTF TGTGCCAGTAGTCTTCTCCCGGGACAGTATGGCTACACCTTC TRBV19 14 - TRBJ1-2 TRBD1
CASSLGGGPAQETQYF TGCGCCAGCAGCTTAGGCGGGGGGCCGGCCCAAGAGACCCAGTACTTC TRBV5-1 16 few TRBJ2-5 TRBD2
CASSPQGVYGYTF TGTGCCAGCAGCCCCCAAGGGGTCTATGGCTACACCTTC TRBV9 13 - TRBJ1-2 -
CASSVRGSGNTIYF TGTGCCAGCAGTGTACGGGGATCCGGAAACACCATATATTTT TRBV2 14 - TRBJ1-3 -
CASSQWTGGEDTQYF TGCGCCAGCAGCCAATGGACAGGGGGCGAGGATACGCAGTATTTT TRBV4-1 15 once TRBJ2-3 TRBD1
CASSSRDREGYTF TGTGCCAGCAGCTCCCGGGACAGGGAAGGCTACACCTTC TRBV7-2 13 - TRBJ1-2 TRBD1